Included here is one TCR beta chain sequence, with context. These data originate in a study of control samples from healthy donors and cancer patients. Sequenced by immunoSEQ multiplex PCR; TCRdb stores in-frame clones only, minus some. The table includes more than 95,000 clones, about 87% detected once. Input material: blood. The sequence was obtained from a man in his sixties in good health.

The CDR3 bases are TGTGCCAGCAGTGAAATCACAGGGGCGAACACTGAAGCTTTCTTT. It codes for CASSEITGANTEAFF. This sequence joins TRBV6-1 and TRBJ1-1; 7 bases fit TRBD1. This CDR3 contains 15 residues. CDR1 is MNHNS, CDR2 SASEGT, per germline. J gave up 1 base and V 2 bases, and 4 bases lay outside the gene matches.